This TCR beta chain was observed in a study of T-cell memory formation after mild COVID-19. 5'RACE, which relied on constant-segment primers, yielded TCR alpha and TCR beta cDNA libraries carrying sample barcodes and UMIs. TCRdb ran MiXCR on the 5' RACE reads and lists one entry per CDR3 protein. This table has a few hundred thousand distinct CDR3 sequences, around a tenth appearing once. This CDR3 has 13 residues. V was clipped by 0 bases and J by 5 bases; unmatched bases: 1. CDR1 and CDR2 (germline): GTSNPN, SVGIG (reference sequence). This clonotype occurred a few times. The V gene is TRBV30, the J gene TRBJ1-5, with 7 bases fitting TRBD1. Sequencing was carried out using PBMCs or a T cell subset sorted from them (not recorded which). The sequence was collected from a man aged 18 to 30 who had mild COVID-19 (a few samples of this study predate the infection). Cell type and time point are not known. CDR3 amino acids: CAWSVQGDQPQHF. CDR3 in DNA: TGTGCCTGGAGTGTCCAGGGGGATCAGCCCCAGCATTTT. Full variable domain (rest looked up from reference TRBV30 and TRBJ1-5): SQTIHQWPATLVQPVGSPLSLECTVEGTSNPNLYWYRQAAGRGLQLLFYSVGIGQISSEVPQNLSASRPQDRQFILSSKKLLLSDSGFYLCAWSVQGDQPQHFGDGTRLSIL.